The 17 T cell receptor beta chains below come from one sample, sequenced in a study of blood T cells in healthy people across ages. A second PCR, run for about 7 to 11 cycles, used a sample-barcoded 5' primer plus a J-beta primer mix. MiXCR, run by TCRdb on the 5' RACE reads, gives a single entry per CDR3 protein. Of just under 550,000 distinct CDR3 sequences listed, around 24% are singletons. These data were also filed under a second study, of T cells of mothers and their children.

The sequencing input was blood. These receptors were obtained from a boy aged 10-17 years in good health.

This clonotype occurred many times. V usage is TRBV7-2 and J usage is TRBJ2-7, with D perhaps assigned TRBD1 or TRBD2 (6 bases each). The CDR3 is 15 residues long. The V and J ends lost 1 base and 2 bases respectively, with 12 bases between them. The germline V gene has CDR1 SGHTA and CDR2 FQGNSA. The CDR3 DNA is TGTGCCAGCAGCTTAGAGGGGGGCGGGACCTACGAGCAGTACTTC. Encoded protein: CASSLEGGGTYEQYF.

The chain links TRBV7-2 to TRBJ2-5, with D perhaps matching TRBD1 (5 bases). V shed 4 bases and J shed 2 bases, with 17 bases lying between them. The CDR3 spans 16 residues. Looked up from germline, CDR1 is SGHTA and CDR2 is FQGNSA. The CDR3 is CASSSVLLGAQETQYF. In nucleotides, the CDR3 is TGTGCCAGCAGCTCGGTCCTCCTAGGGGCGCAAGAGACCCAGTACTTC.

This clonotype was picked up a small number of times. V is TRBV7-8 and J is TRBJ1-4; D perhaps matches TRBD1 (6 bases). The CDR3 is made up of 15 amino acids. The germline gives CDR1 SGHVS, CDR2 FQNEAQ. The V and J ends lost 5 bases and 7 bases respectively, with 17 bases between them. The DNA for the CDR3 is TGTGCCAGCAGCCCCTATTGGGGGGCGGGTGAAAAACTGTTTTTT. Protein sequence: CASSPYWGAGEKLFF.

The chain uses TRBV2 and TRBJ1-1, with a tentative D call TRBD1 (5 bases). Trimming cost V 6 bases and J 1 base, with 15 bases left between them. Germline V gives CDR1 SNHLY, CDR2 FYNNEI. This CDR3 region has 15 residues. The CDR3 bases are TGTGCCAGCAGCCACAGGATTCCCTGGAACACTGAAGCTTTCTTT. Translation: CASSHRIPWNTEAFF.

The gene calls are TRBV4-3 and TRBJ2-1; 11 nucleotides align to TRBD1. With 3 bases clipped from V and 7 bases from J, the junction kept 11 bases outside the gene matches. The CDR3 is 17 amino acids. Germline V gene sequence: CDR1 LGHNA, CDR2 YSLEER. The CDR3 loop is CASSQGTGTGGVNEQFF. The CDR3, as DNA: TGCGCCAGCAGCCAGGGAACCGGGACAGGGGGTGTGAATGAGCAGTTCTTC.

The rearrangement uses TRBV28 and TRBJ2-2; D is perhaps TRBD1 or TRBD2 (6 bases each). The length of the CDR3 is 16 residues. Trimming cost V 5 bases and J 5 bases, with 18 bases left between them. Per germline, CDR1 MDHEN and CDR2 SYDVKM. The CDR3 loop reads CASSETLRGGTGELFF. The CDR3 DNA is TGTGCCAGCAGTGAGACGCTGAGAGGGGGGACCGGGGAGCTGTTTTTT. Complete variable domain (other parts from reference TRBV28 and TRBJ2-2): DVKVTQSSRYLVKRTGEKVFLECVQDMDHENMFWYRQDPGLGLRLIYFSYDVKMKEKGDIPEGYSVSREKKERFSLILESASTNQTSMYLCASSETLRGGTGELFFGEGSRLTVL.

This clonotype was detected a few times. CDR3: CASSRPSGASTDTQYF. In nucleotides, the CDR3 is TGTGCCAGCAGTCGGCCTAGCGGGGCTAGCACAGATACGCAGTATTTT. This chain uses TRBV12-3 or TRBV12-4 with TRBJ2-3, with 9 bases that match TRBD2. Unmatched junction bases numbered 6, after V lost 5 bases and J lost 0 bases. This CDR3 has 16 residues.

This clonotype was found a few times. The J gene is TRBJ2-5, the V gene TRBV7-2, with 7 bases fitting TRBD1. The J call may be in error: the DNA end matches TRBJ2-7 better. The CDR3 covers 16 residues. Germline V gene data show CDR1 as SGHTA and CDR2 as FQGNSA. The CDR3 sequence is CASSLNSGTASYEQYF. In DNA form, the CDR3 reads TGTGCCAGCAGCTTAAATTCGGGGACAGCGAGCTACGAGCAGTACTTC.

V gene TRBV4-1 combines with J gene TRBJ2-3; 7 nucleotides align to TRBD1. The trim removed 5 bases at V and 0 bases at J, leaving 5 bases unmatched. Germline CDR1 MGHRA, CDR2 YSYEKL. The CDR3 has 15 amino acids. In DNA, the CDR3 is TGCGCCAGCAGCTCGGGACAGAGAAGCACAGATACGCAGTATTTT. It encodes CASSSGQRSTDTQYF.

Ten or more counts support this clonotype. The J gene is TRBJ1-1, the V gene TRBV5-1; D is undetermined. Trimming shortened V by 4 bases and J by 1 base, and 8 bases separated the two germline ends. This CDR3 spans 13 amino acids. Germline CDR1 is SGHRS and CDR2 is YFSETQ. CDR3 loop: CASSISGNTEAFF. DNA for the CDR3: TGCGCCAGCAGCATTTCCGGGAACACTGAAGCTTTCTTT.

The chain joins TRBV7-9 to TRBJ1-3; the D gene is possibly TRBD1 (6 bases). There are 15 residues in the CDR3. CDR1 is SEHNR and CDR2 is FQNEAQ in the germline V gene (reference sequence). Trimming pared 2 bases from V and 1 base from J, leaving 9 bases between. The CDR3 spells CASSLSRGSGNTIYF. CDR3 nucleotide sequence: TGTGCCAGCAGCTTAAGCAGGGGATCTGGAAACACCATATATTTT.

This clonotype was observed a single time. The V call is TRBV24-1, the J call TRBJ2-5; TRBD1 agrees at 9 bases. The DNA end is a closer match to TRBJ2-7, so the J assignment may be wrong. The CDR3 is 13 residues long. In germline, CDR1 is KGHDR, CDR2 SFDVKD. CDR3 in DNA: TGTGCCACCAGTGACCCGACAGGGGGCGAGCAGTACTTC. It translates to CATSDPTGGEQYF.

CDR3 nucleotides: TGTGCCAGCAGCAAGGGACTAGCGGGGAATTCCGATACGCAGTATTTT. Amino acids: CASSKGLAGNSDTQYF. The V call is TRBV7-6, the J call TRBJ2-3; 13 positions agree with TRBD2. The ends lost 5 bases at V and 6 bases at J; junction bases unmatched: 8. Germline V gives CDR1 SGHVS, CDR2 FNYEAQ. The CDR3 extends over 16 amino acids.

This clonotype turned up a few times. J is TRBJ2-7 and V is TRBV7-2; D might be TRBD2 (5 bases). The CDR3 consists of 13 residues. V was trimmed by 5 bases and J by 3 bases, leaving 11 bases between them. Per germline, CDR1 SGHTA and CDR2 FQGNSA. The CDR3 coding sequence is TGTGCCAGCAGCCCAGCGACTAACTACGAGCAGTACTTC. This sequence encodes CASSPATNYEQYF.

The chain carries TRBV5-4 and TRBJ1-2; D not resolved. CDR3 length: 14 amino acids. CDR1 and CDR2 from the germline V gene are SGHNT and YYREEE (reference sequence). Trimming took off 0 bases at V and 2 bases at J, with 8 bases between the two ends. DNA for the CDR3: TGTGCCAGCAGCTTGGATGGGCTGAACTATGGCTACACCTTC. This translates into CASSLDGLNYGYTF. The whole variable domain, remainder taken from reference TRBV5-4 and TRBJ1-2, is ETGVTQSPTHLIKTRGQQVTLRCSSQSGHNTVSWYQQALGQGPQFIFQYYREEENGRGNFPPRFSGLQFPNYSSELNVNALELDDSALYLCASSLDGLNYGYTFGSGTRLTVV.

The chain combines TRBV28 with TRBJ2-5; 9 nucleotides line up with TRBD2. The CDR3 covers 16 residues. The V gene's germline CDR1 is MDHEN and CDR2 SYDVKM. V dropped 5 bases and J dropped 1; count of bases not matched to a gene: 8. In DNA, the CDR3 is TGTGCCAGCAGTCACAGACTAGCGGTGACCCAAGAGACCCAGTACTTC. Residues: CASSHRLAVTQETQYF.

The rearrangement links TRBV5-5 to TRBJ2-3; D remains ambiguous. CDR3 size: 18 residues. The V and J ends lost 1 base and 2 bases respectively, with 20 bases between them. Germline values: CDR1 SGHKS, CDR2 YYEKEE (reference sequence). CDR3 coding DNA: TGTGCCAGCAGCTTGTTCGCGGCGCCCATAGAATCCACAGATACGCAGTATTTT. This encodes CASSLFAAPIESTDTQYF.